What follows are 3 T cell receptor beta chains derived from one specimen sequenced in a study of beta chain features in type 1 diabetes. The study reverse transcribed the entire isolated RNA, so it sequenced expressed TCRB transcripts. Method: immunoSEQ multiplex PCR; TCRdb's copy keeps in-frame clones and lacks some. In the table there are around 500,000 clones, roughly 31% of which are singletons. The specimen sequenced was naive CD4+ T cells from blood. These receptors were collected from a man younger than 35 in good health.

The J gene is TRBJ2-3, the V gene TRBV13, with 8 bases lining up with TRBD1. The junction had 7 bases not matched to a gene; V was cut back by 5 bases and J by 3 bases. Germline assignment: CDR1 PRHDT and CDR2 FYEKMQ (reference sequence). There are 15 residues in the CDR3. The CDR3 DNA reads as TGTGCCAGCAGCACCTCAGGGGGCCGGACAGATACGCAGTATTTT. Translating it yields CASSTSGGRTDTQYF. Full variable domain (remainder filled in from reference TRBV13 and TRBJ2-3): AAGVIQSPRHLIKEKRETATLKCYPIPRHDTVYWYQQGPGQDPQFLISFYEKMQSDKGSIPDRFSAQQFSDYHSELNMSSLELGDSALYFCASSTSGGRTDTQYFGPGTRLTVL.

Here the CDR3 reads CASSPLGTGGDSGANVLTF. CDR3 sequence (DNA): TGTGCCAGCAGCCCCCTGGGGACAGGGGGCGACTCTGGGGCCAACGTCCTGACTTTC. The V gene is TRBV11-2, the J gene TRBJ2-6, with TRBD1 matching 12 bases. J gave up 0 bases and V 5 bases, and 8 bases lay outside the gene matches. This CDR3 has 19 amino acids. Germline V lookup: CDR1 SGHAT, CDR2 FQNNGV.

This clone was counted a few times. This chain joins TRBV30 and TRBJ1-5, with TRBD1 as a possible D gene (5 bases). There are 16 residues in the CDR3. V lost 0 bases and J 2 bases, leaving 14 bases between the germline ends. Germline lookup yields CDR1 GTSNPN and CDR2 SVGIG (reference sequence). The CDR3 loop reads CAWSVRGPRGNQPQHF. Written as DNA, the CDR3 is TGTGCCTGGAGTGTACGGGGCCCTCGGGGCAATCAGCCCCAGCATTTT.